Each of the 8 T cell receptor beta chains below was sequenced from the same sample in a study of cytomegalovirus exposure and HLA in healthy donors (dated by TCRdb to between 2016 and 2019). The library was obtained by the immunoSEQ multiplex PCR assay. A mixture of 60 forward primers for TCR Vbeta segments and 13 reverse primers for TCR Jbeta segments was used in the multiplex PCR. TCRdb retrieved this table from immuneACCESS and kept in-frame rearrangements only. Not all clones are present; in checked studies, unresolved V genes account for under half, and no reason is known for the remainder. For this sample, the table gives over 90,000 clones. The top ten constitute 3% to 3.5% of the sample. The sequenced sample was PBMCs. Receptors were obtained from a man in his forties in good health and CMV-seronegative.

This chain joins TRBV9 and TRBJ2-2, with D possibly being TRBD1 (6 bases). In germline, CDR1 is SGDLS, CDR2 YYNGEE. The V end lost 1 base, the J end lost 1 base, and 14 bases lay between the germline ends. The CDR3 is 17 residues long. CDR3 in DNA: TGTGCCAGCAGCGTATTCCCAGGGGTCCGGAACACCGGGGAGCTGTTTTTT. This translates into CASSVFPGVRNTGELFF.

J is TRBJ1-5 and V is TRBV7-2; D is possibly TRBD1 (5 bases). The CDR3 has 14 residues. Germline V gene data show CDR1 as SGHTA and CDR2 as FQGNSA. Trimming pared 5 bases from V and 7 bases from J, leaving 15 bases between. The CDR3 DNA sequence: TGTGCCAGCAGCCATGGCAGGGTAAGCCAGCCCCAGCATTTT. Its translation: CASSHGRVSQPQHF.

The rearrangement links TRBV29-1 to TRBJ2-7; no reliable D call. With 1 base removed from V and 4 bases from J, the gap between germline ends came to 5 bases. Germline V gene data show CDR1 as SQVTM and CDR2 as ANQGSEA. This CDR3 comprises 11 residues. DNA for the CDR3: TGCAGCGTTGAAGTCAGGTACGAGCAGTACTTC. Translating gives CSVEVRYEQYF.

V and J are TRBV4-3 and TRBJ2-1; TRBD2 agrees at 10 bases. This CDR3 is 17 amino acids long. Looked up from germline, CDR1 is LGHNA and CDR2 is YSLEER. V was pared by 1 base and J by 7 bases, with 10 bases of the junction left unmatched. CDR3 sequence: CASSQGLAGATGNEQFF. CDR3 nucleotides: TGCGCCAGCAGCCAAGGCCTAGCGGGAGCCACCGGGAATGAGCAGTTCTTC.

The chain carries TRBV14 and TRBJ1-4, with 8 bases identical to TRBD1. CDR1 SGHDN and CDR2 FVKESK come from the germline V gene. The CDR3 covers 16 residues. V dropped 1 base and J dropped 3; count of bases not matched to a gene: 4. In nucleotides, the CDR3 is TGTGCCAGCAGCCAAGCGCCGACAGGGGCTAATGAAAAACTGTTTTTT. Translation: CASSQAPTGANEKLFF.

This sequence joins TRBV10-1 and TRBJ2-7, with D possibly being TRBD2 (6 bases). V was clipped by 4 bases and J by 7 bases, with 14 bases between them. CDR3 length: 13 amino acids. Looked up from germline, CDR1 is WNHNN and CDR2 is SYGVQD (reference sequence). In DNA, the CDR3 is TGCGCCAGCAGTGCGGGGCAAGGGAGGGAGCAGTACTTC. Translating it yields CASSAGQGREQYF.

This chain connects TRBV5-1 to TRBJ2-6; 8 bases map to TRBD1. The V gene's germline CDR1 is SGHRS and CDR2 YFSETQ. This CDR3 comprises 17 residues. V lost 3 bases to trimming and J lost 1 base; unmatched junction nucleotides: 6. The CDR3 region is CASSSGQALSGANVLTF. Written as DNA, the CDR3 is TGCGCCAGCAGCTCGGGACAGGCATTGTCTGGGGCCAACGTCCTGACTTTC.

The chain has TRBV10-1 and TRBJ2-7; D not certain. This CDR3 spans 10 amino acids. Germline CDR1 WNHNN, CDR2 SYGVQD (reference sequence). V was shortened by 1 base and J by 11 bases, with 6 bases between the two germline ends. CDR3 DNA sequence: TGCGCCAGCAGTGAGTTGAGAGAGTACTTC. Its translation: CASSELREYF.